This TCR beta chain originates from a study of somatic mutations in cytotoxic T cells in rheumatoid arthritis. Libraries were prepared by immunoSEQ multiplex PCR; TCRdb keeps only in-frame clonotypes and omits some of them. The sample records 13,000 or so clones, around 80% being singletons. Germline-derived CDR1 and CDR2 are SGHAT and FQDESV (reference sequence). The V gene end was trimmed by 5 bases and the J gene end by 5 bases; junction bases not matched to a gene: 23. The CDR3 extends over 19 amino acids. Source material: CD8+ T cells sorted from blood. This chain joins TRBV11-1 and TRBJ2-5; TRBD2 agrees at 7 bases. The clonotype comes from an adult with rheumatoid arthritis. The CDR3 nucleotides read TGTGCCAGCAGCACAACCATATCTAGCGGCCCTCGGTGGGGTGAGACCCAGTACTTC. This translates into CASSTTISSGPRWGETQYF.